The 17 T cell receptor beta chains given below trace back to one sample, sequenced in a study of T cells after yellow fever vaccination. MiXCR, run by TCRdb on the 5' RACE reads, gives a single entry per CDR3 protein. The table lists 300,000 to 400,000 distinct CDR3 sequences, 6.2% of them singletons. The sample here was PBMCs, taken 5 days after the yellow fever booster vaccination. The source is a man in his thirties or forties who received the YFV17D yellow fever vaccine.

This chain uses TRBV19 with TRBJ2-6; possible D gene TRBD2, 5 bases. CDR3 length: 18 amino acids. Trimming removed 9 bases at V and 2 bases at J, with 23 bases between. Looked up from germline, CDR1 is LNHDA and CDR2 is SQIVND (reference sequence). CDR3 sequence reads: CASCPGSFLYTGANVLTF. CDR3 DNA: TGTGCCAGCTGTCCGGGATCTTTTCTATATACTGGGGCCAACGTCCTGACTTTC.

This clonotype has ten or more counts. The gene calls are TRBV29-1 and TRBJ2-5; D is uncertain. V shed 3 bases and J shed 5 bases, with 4 bases lying between them. CDR1 SQVTM and CDR2 ANQGSEA come from the germline V gene. This CDR3 contains 10 residues. The CDR3: CSVDGETQYF. CDR3 nucleotide sequence: TGCAGCGTTGACGGGGAGACCCAGTACTTC. The whole variable domain, filled in from reference TRBV29-1 and TRBJ2-5, reads SAVISQKPSRDICQRGTSLTIQCQVDSQVTMMFWYRQQPGQSLTLIATANQGSEATYESGFVIDKFPISRPNLTFSTLTVSNMSPEDSSIYLCSVDGETQYFGPGTRLLVL.

The chain couples TRBV12-3 or TRBV12-4 to TRBJ1-1; D ambiguous. There are 15 residues in the CDR3. The V end lost 3 bases, the J end lost 3 bases, and 14 bases lay between the germline ends. CDR3 sequence (DNA): TGTGCCAGCAGTTTTAAGGCACGGGTGGACACTGAAGCTTTCTTT. Its protein product is CASSFKARVDTEAFF.

This clonotype was counted at least ten times. This chain links TRBV7-2 with TRBJ2-1; D perhaps matches TRBD2 (6 bases). The CDR3 covers 13 residues. In germline, CDR1 is SGHTA, CDR2 FQGNSA. Trimming left V 5 bases short and J 9 bases short, with 14 bases between. CDR3 in DNA: TGTGCCAGCAGCCCGGGACTCCTCAGTGAGCAGTTCTTC. As protein: CASSPGLLSEQFF.

This clonotype was counted ten times or more. This chain joins TRBV5-5 and TRBJ2-1; 7 nucleotides match TRBD1. The CDR3 length is 15 residues. Germline V gene lookup returns CDR1 SGHKS and CDR2 YYEKEE (reference sequence). Trimming at V came to 8 bases and at J to 4 bases, leaving 12 bases not matched to a gene. The CDR3 protein is CASIKGQTLYNEQFF. CDR3 nucleotides: TGTGCCAGTATCAAGGGACAGACCCTATACAATGAGCAGTTCTTC. The full variable domain, rest sourced from reference TRBV5-5 and TRBJ2-1, is DAGVTQSPTHLIKTRGQQVTLRCSPISGHKSVSWYQQVLGQGPQFIFQYYEKEERGRGNFPDRFSARQFPNYSSELNVNALLLGDSALYLCASIKGQTLYNEQFFGPGTRLTVL.

This clonotype was observed many times. The CDR3 coding sequence is TGTGCCAGCAGTTCATATGGCGCCGGAGAGACCCAGTACTTC. Translating gives CASSSYGAGETQYF. The chain employs TRBV27 and TRBJ2-5; no reliable D call. Germline CDR1 MNHEY, CDR2 SMNVEV (reference sequence). There are 14 residues in the CDR3. V lost 4 bases and J 4 bases, leaving 13 bases between the germline ends.

This clonotype was detected a few times. V is TRBV29-1 and J is TRBJ2-7; D gene ambiguous. The V gene lost 7 bases and the J gene lost 4 bases, with 17 bases spanning the gap. The CDR3 has 13 residues. Germline lookup yields CDR1 SQVTM and CDR2 ANQGSEA. The CDR3 protein is CSAESPHQYEQYF. The CDR3 DNA sequence: TGCAGCGCCGAATCCCCCCATCAGTACGAGCAGTACTTC.

This clonotype was seen more than once but under ten times. The chain recombines TRBV4-3 with TRBJ1-5; D is unresolved. With 0 bases removed from V and 3 bases from J, the gap between germline ends came to 9 bases. Per the germline V gene, CDR1 is LGHNA and CDR2 is YSLEER. The CDR3 has 15 residues. CDR3 in amino acids: CASSQDGTNNQPQHF. DNA for the CDR3: TGCGCCAGCAGCCAAGATGGAACGAACAATCAGCCCCAGCATTTT.

This clonotype was found many times. The genes are TRBV23-1 and TRBJ2-7, with TRBD1 matching 9 bases. TRBV23-1 is identified as an open reading frame with a role that is uncertain. After removal of 3 bases from V and 6 bases from J, the junction contained 15 bases not matched to a gene. The length of the CDR3 is 17 residues. CDR3 bases: TGCGCCAGCAGTCACCCCGCGGGGACAGGGAACGGAGTCGAGCAGTACTTC. Translation: CASSHPAGTGNGVEQYF.

This clonotype turned up a few times. This chain connects TRBV19 to TRBJ2-2; 7 positions agree with TRBD1. The V and J ends lost 5 bases and 1 base, in that order; junction bases with no gene match: 7. Per the germline V gene, CDR1 is LNHDA and CDR2 is SQIVND (reference sequence). The length of the CDR3 is 16 residues. CDR3: CASSAQGSRNTGELFF. Here the CDR3 DNA reads TGTGCCAGTAGTGCACAGGGGTCGCGGAACACCGGGGAGCTGTTTTTT.

The sample holds many counts of this clonotype. V usage is TRBV5-1 and J usage is TRBJ2-3; tentative D call: TRBD2 (6 bases). The CDR3 length is 13 residues. From germline, CDR1 is SGHRS and CDR2 YFSETQ. V lost 4 bases and J lost 5, with 11 bases in between. The CDR3 DNA is TGCGCCAGCAGCCTCGGGAGAGGAGATACGCAGTATTTT. The encoded protein is CASSLGRGDTQYF.

There are a few counts of this clonotype. The V gene is TRBV15, the J gene TRBJ2-3; 7 bases agree with TRBD1. Germline lookup yields CDR1 LNHNV and CDR2 YYDKDF (reference sequence). Trimming took 4 bases from V and 6 from J; bases not matched to a gene: 16. The CDR3 loop spans 17 amino acids. In nucleotides, the CDR3 is TGTGCCACCAGCACCAACCGAAGAGGGGGCAATATTGATACGCAGTATTTT. Amino acids: CATSTNRRGGNIDTQYF.

This clonotype was found a few times. The rearrangement uses TRBV20-1 and TRBJ2-2; D not resolved. The CDR3 is 15 residues long. Trimming stripped 2 bases from V and 7 bases from J, with 17 bases between. Per the germline V gene, CDR1 is DFQATT and CDR2 is SNEGSKA (reference sequence). Here the CDR3 reads CSARRTGPLGGELFF. CDR3 DNA sequence: TGCAGTGCTAGAAGGACCGGCCCCCTTGGCGGGGAGCTGTTTTTT.

The J gene is TRBJ2-5, the V gene TRBV5-1, with D perhaps TRBD2 (5 bases). CDR1 and CDR2 (germline): SGHRS, YFSETQ. The CDR3 sequence is 15 residues long. The V end lost 6 bases, the J end lost 2 bases, and 17 bases lay between the germline ends. The CDR3 DNA sequence: TGCGCCAGCACCGTGGGGTCGCGGGTGCAAGAGACCCAGTACTTC. Amino acids: CASTVGSRVQETQYF.

The chain has TRBV4-3 and TRBJ2-3; unclear D gene. Trimming cost V 1 base and J 2 bases, with 7 bases left between them. CDR1 is LGHNA and CDR2 is YSLEER in the germline V gene. CDR3 length: 14 amino acids. CDR3 DNA: TGCGCCAGCAGCCAAGTTTACTACACAGATACGCAGTATTTT. This sequence encodes CASSQVYYTDTQYF.

The rearrangement links TRBV6-1 to TRBJ1-5; no definite D call. The V and J ends lost 2 bases and 0 bases respectively, with 2 bases between them. Per the germline V gene, CDR1 is MNHNS and CDR2 is SASEGT. CDR3 length: 13 amino acids. The CDR3 DNA follows: TGTGCCAGCAGTGAACTTAGCAATCAGCCCCAGCATTTT. Translated, it gives CASSELSNQPQHF.

The table lists this clonotype with a few counts. This chain connects TRBV7-9 to TRBJ2-5; 10 bases are shared with TRBD2. In germline, CDR1 is SEHNR, CDR2 FQNEAQ (reference sequence). The CDR3 length is 16 residues. V trimming: 5 bases; J trimming: 5 bases; junction bases outside the gene matches: 11. CDR3 sequence reads: CASSASGRGARETQYF. DNA of the CDR3: TGTGCCAGCAGCGCTAGCGGGAGAGGGGCCCGGGAGACCCAGTACTTC.